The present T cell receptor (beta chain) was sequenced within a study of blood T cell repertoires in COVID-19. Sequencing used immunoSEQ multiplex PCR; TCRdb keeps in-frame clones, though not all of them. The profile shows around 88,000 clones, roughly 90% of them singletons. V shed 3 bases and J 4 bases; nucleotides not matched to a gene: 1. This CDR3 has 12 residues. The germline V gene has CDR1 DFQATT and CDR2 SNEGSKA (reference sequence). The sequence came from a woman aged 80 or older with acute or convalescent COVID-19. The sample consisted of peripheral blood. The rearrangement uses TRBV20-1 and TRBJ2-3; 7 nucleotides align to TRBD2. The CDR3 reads CSASGRADTQYF. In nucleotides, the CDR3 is TGCAGTGCTAGTGGGAGGGCAGATACGCAGTATTTT.